Presented here are 4 T cell receptor beta chains from one specimen sequenced in a study of control samples from healthy donors and cancer patients (dated by TCRdb to the early 2020s). Library creation used the immunoSEQ multiplex PCR assay. The table comes from immuneACCESS by way of TCRdb, which keeps in-frame sequences with V and J called. Part of the clones is missing from these tables; in studies checked, under half for an unresolved V gene and the rest for unknown reasons. For this sample there are over 150,000 clones; about 94% appear just once. The ten largest make up approximately 6% of the sample. Sequencing used blood. These receptors were obtained from a man in his forties or fifties in good health.

The rearrangement joins TRBV6-5 to TRBJ1-1; D remains ambiguous. Germline V gene lookup returns CDR1 MNHEY and CDR2 SVGAGI. V was cut by 0 bases and J by 1 base, with 6 bases left in between. This CDR3 has 14 amino acids. CDR3 region: CASSYSGSNTEAFF. The CDR3 DNA follows: TGTGCCAGCAGTTACTCTGGCTCGAACACTGAAGCTTTCTTT.

V usage is TRBV12-3 or TRBV12-4 and J usage is TRBJ2-4; no reliable D call. There are 12 residues in the CDR3. Trimming pared 5 bases from V and 6 bases from J, leaving 8 bases between. CDR3 sequence (DNA): TGTGCCAGCAGTCTAGATCCAAACATTCAGTACTTC. Translating it yields CASSLDPNIQYF.

The chain uses TRBV28 and TRBJ2-7; possibly TRBD1 or TRBD2 for D (5 bases each). Trimming took 5 bases from V and 2 from J, leaving 28 bases between them. CDR3 length equals 19 residues. Per the germline V gene, CDR1 is MDHEN and CDR2 is SYDVKM. In DNA, the CDR3 is TGTGCCAGCAGTCGCAGACCTCCTAATTCTGGGTGGGGACCCTACGAGCAGTACTTC. This codes for CASSRRPPNSGWGPYEQYF.

This clone was counted once. V gene TRBV19 combines with J gene TRBJ1-5; D is uncertain. The CDR3 is made up of 14 amino acids. V was cut by 1 base and J by 2 bases, with 6 bases left in between. Looked up from germline, CDR1 is LNHDA and CDR2 is SQIVND (reference sequence). Here the CDR3 DNA reads TGTGCCAGTAGTATAGTGGCTGGCAATCAGCCCCAGCATTTT. This translates into CASSIVAGNQPQHF.